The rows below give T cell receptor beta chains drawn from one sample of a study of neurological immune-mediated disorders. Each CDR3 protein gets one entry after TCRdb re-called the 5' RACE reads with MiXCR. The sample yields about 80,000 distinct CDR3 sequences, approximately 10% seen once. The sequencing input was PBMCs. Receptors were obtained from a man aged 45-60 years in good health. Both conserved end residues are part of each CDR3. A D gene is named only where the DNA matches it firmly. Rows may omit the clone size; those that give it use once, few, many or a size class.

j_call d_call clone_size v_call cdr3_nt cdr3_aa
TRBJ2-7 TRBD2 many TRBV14 TGTGCCAGCAGCCAACTTGGGACTAGCGGGAGGGACCCTAACGAGCAGTACTTC CASSQLGTSGRDPNEQYF
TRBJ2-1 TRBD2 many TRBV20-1 TGCAGTGCCACTACGGGACTAGAGTACCACAATGAGCAGTTCTTC CSATTGLEYHNEQFF
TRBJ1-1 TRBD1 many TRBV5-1 TGCGCCAGCAGACCAGACAGGGCGACTGAAGCTTTCTTT CASRPDRATEAFF
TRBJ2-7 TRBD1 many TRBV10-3 TGTGCCATCAGCCCTGGGACAGGGCTCCTCTCTGAGCAGTACTTC CAISPGTGLLSEQYF
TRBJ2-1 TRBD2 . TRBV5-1 TGCGCCAGCAGCCCCGATGGACTAGCGGGAGTCCGCGAGCAGTTCTTC CASSPDGLAGVREQFF
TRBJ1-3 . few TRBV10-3 TGTGCCATCACCGAGGTGTACTCTGGAAACACCATATATTTT CAITEVYSGNTIYF
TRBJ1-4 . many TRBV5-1 TGTGCCAGCAGCTTGGACGGAGCAACTAATGAAAAACTGTTTTTT CASSLDGATNEKLFF
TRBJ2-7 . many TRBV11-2 TGTGCCAGCAGCTCGGCGGTGGACTACGAGCAGTACTTC CASSSAVDYEQYF
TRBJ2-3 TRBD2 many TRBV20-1 TGCAGTGCTAGAATAGAAAAGACAGAAACAGAGAGCGGGAGTCTGACAGATACGCAGTATTTT CSARIEKTETESGSLTDTQYF
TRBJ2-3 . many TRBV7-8 TGTGCCAGCACCGATCCCCGGGGGACGCAGTATTTT CASTDPRGTQYF
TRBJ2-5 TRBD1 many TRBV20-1 TGCAGTGCCGCGACAGGGGCAGAAGAGACCCAGTACTTC CSAATGAEETQYF
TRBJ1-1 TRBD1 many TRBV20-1 TGCAGTGCTAGACCGGGGACAGGGGACACTGAAGCTTTCTTT CSARPGTGDTEAFF
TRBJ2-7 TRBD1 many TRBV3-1 TGTGCCAGCAGCCAAAGGACAGGGGGCGCATACGAGCAGTACTTC CASSQRTGGAYEQYF
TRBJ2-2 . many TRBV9 TGTGCCAGCAGCGTAGGGGGGAACACCGGGGAGCTGTTTTTT CASSVGGNTGELFF
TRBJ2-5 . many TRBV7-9 TGTGCCAGCAGCTTAGGGGAAGGCTGGACCCAGTACTTC CASSLGEGWTQYF
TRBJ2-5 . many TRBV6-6 TGTGCCAGCAGTTACTCAGTACAAGAGACCCAGTACTTC CASSYSVQETQYF
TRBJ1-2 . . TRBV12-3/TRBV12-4 TGTACCAACAGTTTAACTCTGGTCATGATAGGCTACACCTTC CTNSLTLVMIGYTF
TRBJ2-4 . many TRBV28 TGTGCCAGCAGTTTATCGCCGGGGGTAGCCAAAAACATTCAGTACTTC CASSLSPGVAKNIQYF
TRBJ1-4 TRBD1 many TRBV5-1 TGCGCCAGCAGCTCGACAGGGGAAGGGGAAAAACTGTTTTTT CASSSTGEGEKLFF
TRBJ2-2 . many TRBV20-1 TGCAGTGCTAGAGATCTTAGTCCCCGTGGCGTCGGGGAGCTGTTTTTT CSARDLSPRGVGELFF
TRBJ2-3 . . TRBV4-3 TGCGCCAGCAGCCAAGCTTCGGCAGATACGCAGTATTTT CASSQASADTQYF
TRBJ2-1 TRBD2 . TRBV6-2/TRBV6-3 TGTGCCAGCGCCCGGGCCGACGCGGGAGGCAATGAGCAGTTCTTC CASARADAGGNEQFF
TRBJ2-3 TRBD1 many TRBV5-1 TGCGCCAGCAGCTTACAGGGGGCGACCACAGATACGCAGTATTTT CASSLQGATTDTQYF
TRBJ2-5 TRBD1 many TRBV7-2 TGTGCCAGCAGCTCTCGGACAGGGGGCGTGAAGACCCAGTACTTC CASSSRTGGVKTQYF
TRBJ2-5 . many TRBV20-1 TGCAGTGCGGGGAGGAACGGGAGCCCCGGGGAGACCCAGTACTTC CSAGRNGSPGETQYF
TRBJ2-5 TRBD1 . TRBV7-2 TGTGCCAGCAGCCTAGGGGGACAGGAGCAAGAGACCCAGTACTTC CASSLGGQEQETQYF
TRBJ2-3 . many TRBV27 TGTGCCAGCAGTAACTGGAATGGTGGAGATACGCAGTATTTT CASSNWNGGDTQYF